Listed here are 24 T cell receptor beta chains from one sample, sequenced in a study of T cells in Graves' hyperthyroidism and ophthalmopathy. What was amplified from RNA transcripts were TCR beta CDR3 regions. Initially, a first-round RT-PCR of the TCR CDR3 employed the HTBI primer set. TCRdb recomputed calls from the multiplex PCR reads with MiXCR, one row per CDR3 protein. The table includes hundreds of thousands of distinct CDR3 sequences, just over 45% detected once. The sample comprised peripheral blood or thyroid tissue (not recorded which). The receptors come from a woman aged 18-29 years with Graves' hyperthyroidism.

The rearrangement links TRBV15 to TRBJ1-5, with unresolved D. The CDR3 extends over 15 amino acids. Germline V gene data show CDR1 as LNHNV and CDR2 as YYDKDF (reference sequence). Trimming removed 0 bases at V and 7 bases at J, with 13 bases between. Written as DNA, the CDR3 is TGTGCCACCAGCAGAGATACTAGCGGGCAACAGCCCCAGCATTTT. This sequence encodes CATSRDTSGQQPQHF.

This clonotype occurred a few times. The rearrangement joins TRBV7-8 to TRBJ1-3, with D possibly being TRBD1 (6 bases). Germline CDR1 is SGHVS and CDR2 is FQNEAQ. CDR3 length: 17 amino acids. With 0 bases removed from V and 2 bases from J, the gap between germline ends came to 14 bases. CDR3 nucleotide sequence: TGTGCCAGCAGCTTAGCGCGTACAGGGAAAACTGGAAACACCATATATTTT. This translates into CASSLARTGKTGNTIYF.

The chain is built from TRBV15 and TRBJ1-2, with D tentatively TRBD1 (5 bases). Germline lookup yields CDR1 LNHNV and CDR2 YYDKDF (reference sequence). The V end was cut by 5 bases, the J end by 7 bases, with 20 bases between. This CDR3 is built from 15 residues. CDR3 in DNA: TGTGCCACCAGCGGACACGGACGCTCTGGGGCTGGCTACACCTTC. Translated: CATSGHGRSGAGYTF.

The V and J genes are TRBV7-2 and TRBJ2-5; 7 bases match TRBD2. Trimming took 5 bases from V and 3 from J; bases not matched to a gene: 12. Germline CDR1 SGHTA, CDR2 FQGNSA. The CDR3 is made up of 16 amino acids. CDR3 region: CASSQGSGGSEETQYF. CDR3 bases: TGTGCCAGCAGCCAAGGGAGTGGCGGGAGCGAAGAGACCCAGTACTTC.

The chain joins TRBV7-9 to TRBJ1-6, with D maybe TRBD1 (5 bases). This CDR3 comprises 15 residues. Germline V gene data show CDR1 as SEHNR and CDR2 as FQNEAQ (reference sequence). The V and J ends lost 5 bases and 5 bases respectively, with 13 bases between them. The CDR3 loop reads CASSRRDLHNSPLHF. CDR3 sequence (DNA): TGTGCCAGCAGCCGCCGGGACCTCCATAATTCACCCCTCCACTTT.

This rearrangement joins TRBV2 to TRBJ1-1, with 8 nucleotides matching TRBD1. The germline CDR1 and CDR2 sequences are SNHLY and FYNNEI. J lost 0 bases, V lost 6 bases, and 12 bases had no gene match. The CDR3 consists of 17 residues. CDR3 loop: CASSLFNRGIMNTEAFF. In DNA, the CDR3 is TGTGCCAGCAGCCTCTTTAACAGGGGGATCATGAACACTGAAGCTTTCTTT.

J is TRBJ1-2 and V is TRBV20-1, with 8 bases lining up with TRBD1. The CDR3 loop spans 14 amino acids. Germline trimming cut 2 bases from V and 0 bases from J; bases unmatched to any gene: 2. Germline V CDR1 and CDR2: DFQATT, SNEGSKA (reference sequence). In DNA, the CDR3 is TGCAGTGCTAGACAGGGGGCAACTAACTATGGCTACACCTTC. Translation: CSARQGATNYGYTF.

In this sample, this clonotype turned up many times. V gene TRBV24-1 combines with J gene TRBJ1-2; 8 bases are a match to TRBD1. The V and J ends lost 3 bases and 3 bases, in that order; junction bases with no gene match: 2. From germline, CDR1 is KGHDR and CDR2 SFDVKD. This CDR3 has 14 residues. This chain's CDR3 is CATSDTGQDYGYTF. The CDR3 bases are TGTGCCACCAGTGATACGGGACAGGACTATGGCTACACCTTC.

This clonotype has a handful of counts. J is TRBJ2-5 and V is TRBV20-1, with 8 bases fitting TRBD2. The CDR3 extends over 15 amino acids. CDR1 is DFQATT and CDR2 is SNEGSKA in the germline V gene (reference sequence). V lost 3 bases, J lost 5 bases, and 11 bases stayed unmatched. The DNA for the CDR3 is TGCAGTGCTAGGTCTAGCGGGCGTTGGGATGAGACCCAGTACTTC. Protein sequence: CSARSSGRWDETQYF.

This clonotype was seen only a few times. The genes are TRBV4-2 and TRBJ1-2, with 9 bases fitting TRBD1. The CDR3 covers 13 residues. Per germline, CDR1 LGHNA and CDR2 YNFKEQ. Trimming at V came to 3 bases and at J to 7 bases, leaving 3 bases not matched to a gene. The CDR3: CASSQEDRGGYTF. Here the CDR3 DNA reads TGTGCCAGCAGCCAGGAGGACAGGGGTGGCTACACCTTC.

As regards this clonotype: This clone may be a read error of a much larger clone one base away. This rearrangement joins TRBV7-2 to TRBJ2-7; 8 bases line up with TRBD1. This CDR3 comprises 13 residues. Germline V gene data show CDR1 as SGHTA and CDR2 as FQGNSA. The CDR3 sequence: CANSSGQGYEQYF. The CDR3 nucleotides read TGTGCCAACAGCTCCGGACAGGGCTACGAGCAGTACTTC. Together with reference TRBV7-2 and TRBJ2-7, the CDR3 gives the full variable domain: GAGVSQSPSNKVTEKGKDVELRCDPISGHTALYWYRQSLGQGLEFLIYFQGNSAPDKSGLPSDRFSAERTGGSVSTLTIQRTQQEDSAVYLCANSSGQGYEQYFGPGTRLTVT.

This clonotype was seen repeatedly, ten times or more. This sequence joins TRBV7-2 and TRBJ2-5; no firm D call. The CDR3 contains 14 residues. Looked up from germline, CDR1 is SGHTA and CDR2 is FQGNSA. V was trimmed by 5 bases and J by 5 bases, leaving 15 bases between them. CDR3 in amino acids: CASSQLMPPETQYF. DNA of the CDR3: TGTGCCAGCAGCCAATTGATGCCCCCGGAGACCCAGTACTTC.

This clonotype was found many times. The rearrangement joins TRBV2 to TRBJ1-2, with 9 bases lining up with TRBD1. Trimming took 6 bases from V and 2 from J; bases not matched to a gene: 4. The germline V gene has CDR1 SNHLY and CDR2 FYNNEI. The CDR3 consists of 14 residues. The CDR3 reads CASRMDRGNYGYTF. The CDR3 DNA follows: TGTGCCAGCAGGATGGACAGGGGAAACTATGGCTACACCTTC.

The gene calls are TRBV20-1 and TRBJ2-5; D tentatively fits TRBD1 or TRBD2 (7 bases each). CDR1 and CDR2 from the germline V gene are DFQATT and SNEGSKA (reference sequence). CDR3 length equals 13 residues. The germline V and J ends were trimmed by 6 bases and 4 bases, with 15 bases remaining between them. The DNA for the CDR3 is TGCAGTGCCGGGGGGCCAGGGGGAGAGACCCAGTACTTC. Translating it yields CSAGGPGGETQYF.

This clonotype was counted only a few times. V and J are TRBV5-4 and TRBJ1-2, with a weak D call TRBD1 (5 bases). V lost 5 bases and J 3 bases, leaving 11 bases between the germline ends. Per germline, CDR1 SGHNT and CDR2 YYREEE (reference sequence). The CDR3 spans 13 residues. The CDR3 sequence: CASRSDSYYGYTF. CDR3 coding DNA: TGTGCCAGCAGGAGCGACAGTTACTATGGCTACACCTTC.

The rearrangement links TRBV7-2 to TRBJ1-3; D is ambiguous. In germline, CDR1 is SGHTA, CDR2 FQGNSA. V lost 2 bases and J 0 bases, leaving 14 bases between the germline ends. The CDR3 is made up of 17 amino acids. In DNA, the CDR3 is TGTGCCAGCAGCTTATCATTCGGGTCTTCCTCTGGAAACACCATATATTTT. Translating it yields CASSLSFGSSSGNTIYF.

The V and J genes are TRBV20-1 and TRBJ2-7; TRBD2 might be the D (7 bases). There are 17 residues in the CDR3. Germline values: CDR1 DFQATT, CDR2 SNEGSKA (reference sequence). V lost 3 bases and J lost 2, with 23 bases in between. In nucleotides, the CDR3 is TGCAGTGCTAGGGGGGCCATAGCCTTCCGGGGGGCCTACGAGCAGTACTTC. Translation gives CSARGAIAFRGAYEQYF.

The chain recombines TRBV15 with TRBJ2-7; either TRBD1 or TRBD2 may supply D (5 bases each). CDR1 is LNHNV and CDR2 is YYDKDF in the germline V gene (reference sequence). The CDR3 length is 17 residues. Between the trimmed V and J ends, which lost 0 bases and 0 bases, there was a span of 15 bases. CDR3: CATSRDGGRSSSYEQYF. The CDR3 DNA reads TGTGCCACCAGCAGAGATGGGGGACGGAGTAGCTCCTACGAGCAGTACTTC.

This clonotype has only a few counts. CDR3 nucleotides: TGTGCCAGCAGCCCAAGGCTTGTCTTAGCCACTGGAAACACCATATATTTT. Protein: CASSPRLVLATGNTIYF. This rearrangement joins TRBV7-2 to TRBJ1-3; D is unclear. Trimming cost V 5 bases and J 2 bases, with 19 bases left between them. The CDR3 consists of 17 residues. Germline V lookup: CDR1 SGHTA, CDR2 FQGNSA. Full variable domain (outside the CDR3, taken from reference TRBV7-2 and TRBJ1-3): GAGVSQSPSNKVTEKGKDVELRCDPISGHTALYWYRQSLGQGLEFLIYFQGNSAPDKSGLPSDRFSAERTGGSVSTLTIQRTQQEDSAVYLCASSPRLVLATGNTIYFGEGSWLTVV.

DNA for the CDR3: TGCAGTGCTAGAGCGGGGGCGGGTTACGAGCAGTACTTC. As protein: CSARAGAGYEQYF. The J gene is TRBJ2-7, the V gene TRBV20-1; D could derive from TRBD1 or TRBD2 (6 bases each). CDR1 and CDR2 from the germline V gene are DFQATT and SNEGSKA (reference sequence). V was shortened by 1 base and J by 4 bases, with 11 bases between the two germline ends. The CDR3 spans 13 residues.

The J gene is TRBJ2-2, the V gene TRBV20-1; D gene uncertain. This CDR3 contains 13 residues. V was pared by 3 bases and J by 5 bases, with 10 bases between. The germline CDR1 and CDR2 sequences are DFQATT and SNEGSKA (reference sequence). The DNA for the CDR3 is TGCAGTGCTAGGGGATACGGAACCGGGGAGCTGTTTTTT. Protein sequence: CSARGYGTGELFF.

The chain recombines TRBV15 with TRBJ1-5; TRBD1 agrees at 8 bases. Germline loops: CDR1 LNHNV, CDR2 YYDKDF (reference sequence). V trimming: 0 bases; J trimming: 11 bases; junction bases outside the gene matches: 12. This CDR3 is 16 amino acids long. The CDR3 nucleotides are TGTGCCACCAGCAGAGAAGGCAGGGGGCTGTTTCTGACCCAGCATTTT. It translates to CATSREGRGLFLTQHF.

The chain has TRBV19 and TRBJ1-5; possible D gene TRBD1, 5 bases. The CDR3 has 13 residues. V lost 9 bases, J lost 7 bases, and 16 bases lay in between. The germline CDR1 and CDR2 sequences are LNHDA and SQIVND (reference sequence). CDR3 amino acids: CASSQQGHQPQHF. The CDR3 DNA sequence: TGTGCCAGCAGCCAGCAGGGCCACCAGCCCCAGCATTTT.

This clonotype came up many times. The V gene is TRBV25-1, the J gene TRBJ1-4, with D hard to call. V was cut by 7 bases and J by 8 bases, with 17 bases left in between. The CDR3 length is 14 residues. CDR1 is MGHDK, CDR2 SYGVNS, per germline. CDR3 loop: CASTAAAHGEKLFF. DNA of the CDR3: TGTGCCAGCACGGCGGCCGCACATGGGGAAAAACTGTTTTTT.